This is a list of T cell receptor beta chains from one sample in a study of blood T cells in healthy people across ages. TCRdb reprocessed the 5' RACE reads via MiXCR and lists one record per CDR3 protein. The sample consists of roughly 1,800,000 distinct CDR3 sequences, roughly 49% of them appearing once. Sequenced: blood. These receptor sequences come from a middle-aged woman in good health. Both conserved end residues are part of each CDR3. Fields, in order: D gene, V gene, J gene, CDR3 length, clone size, CDR3 protein, CDR3 DNA. D genes are given only for firm matches. Rows may omit the clone size; those that give it use once, few, many or a size class.

TRBD2	TRBV6-2/TRBV6-3	TRBJ2-7	15	NA	CASRLAGGASYEQYF	TGTGCCAGCAGACTAGCGGGGGGCGCCTCCTACGAGCAGTACTTC
NA	TRBV12-3/TRBV12-4	TRBJ1-5	15	NA	CASSLERGNNQPQHF	TGTGCCAGCAGTTTGGAGAGGGGTAACAATCAGCCCCAGCATTTT
TRBD1	TRBV28	TRBJ2-5	16	NA	CASSPLGTGFGETQYF	TGTGCCAGCAGTCCCCTCGGGACAGGGTTCGGCGAGACCCAGTACTTC
NA	TRBV5-8	TRBJ2-3	15	NA	CASSFWKTSTDTQYF	TGTGCCAGCAGCTTTTGGAAAACTAGCACAGATACGCAGTATTTT
TRBD2	TRBV20-1	TRBJ2-1	14	few	CIPVTSGGYNEQFF	TGCATTCCCGTCACTAGCGGGGGGTACAATGAGCAGTTCTTC
NA	TRBV20-1	TRBJ2-7	17	few	CSARNPADTQRGYEQYF	TGCAGTGCTAGGAATCCAGCGGACACGCAACGGGGGTACGAGCAGTACTTC
TRBD1	TRBV6-4	TRBJ2-3	16	NA	CASSDSATGGGDTQYF	TGTGCCAGCAGTGATTCGGCGACAGGGGGAGGAGATACGCAGTATTTT
TRBD1	TRBV6-2/TRBV6-3	TRBJ2-7	15	NA	CASSYGTALYYEQYF	TGTGCCAGCAGTTATGGGACAGCCCTTTACTACGAGCAGTACTTC
NA	TRBV5-6	TRBJ1-4	16	NA	CASSLRGFATNEKLFF	TGTGCCAGCAGCTTACGGGGCTTTGCAACTAATGAAAAACTGTTTTTT
TRBD2	TRBV27	TRBJ2-3	17	few	CASSLLSGLAGADTQYF	TGTGCCAGCAGTTTATTGAGTGGGCTAGCGGGGGCAGATACGCAGTATTTT
NA	TRBV29-1	TRBJ2-7	12	NA	CSFMRGAHEQYF	TGCAGCTTTATGAGGGGAGCCCACGAGCAGTACTTC
NA	TRBV5-5	TRBJ2-5	13	few	CASSLKSRETQYF	TGTGCCAGCAGCTTAAAGTCACGAGAGACCCAGTACTTC
NA	TRBV6-7	TRBJ1-2	17	NA	CASRRRPAKGPNYGYTF	TGTGCCAGCAGACGGCGGCCAGCGAAAGGACCGAACTATGGCTACACCTTC